The clone carrying this TCR beta chain was recorded many times. What it binds is unknown. The record originates from a study of T cells in Graves' hyperthyroidism and ophthalmopathy. Researchers defined stable Graves' hyperthyroidism as no ophthalmopathy progression within 18 months. Those with hyperthyroidism were 18 to 65 years old, newly diagnosed, and ill for under 2 months. The investigators amplified TCR beta CDR3 regions from RNA transcripts. TCR CDR3 regions were first amplified by RT-PCR with HTBI primers. TCRdb used MiXCR to reprocess the multiplex PCR reads, holding one entry per CDR3 protein. There are a few hundred thousand distinct CDR3 sequences in the sample; 12% to 15% occur only once, and approximately 15% lies in the top ten. General study results and limits: Median prediction lead before ophthalmopathy onset was 6.5 months with the model.

The sequence was collected from a woman aged 40 to 55 with Graves' hyperthyroidism. Sequencing used blood.

For the CDR3, the DNA is TGTGCCAGCAGCTTAGTGAGCTTTCGGACGGAGGAGCGGGAGACCCAGTACTTC. Residues: CASSLVSFRTEERETQYF. The genes are TRBV7-9 and TRBJ2-5; D possibly corresponds to TRBD2 (5 bases). This CDR3 region has 18 residues. Germline values: CDR1 SEHNR, CDR2 FQNEAQ (reference sequence). Trimming stripped 1 base from V and 5 bases from J, with 23 bases between. The full variable domain, its missing parts supplied by reference TRBV7-9 and TRBJ2-5, is DTGVSQNPRHKITKRGQNVTFRCDPISEHNRLYWYRQTLGQGPEFLTYFQNEAQLEKSRLLSDRFSAERPKGSFSTLEIQRTEQGDSAMYLCASSLVSFRTEERETQYFGPGTRLLVL.